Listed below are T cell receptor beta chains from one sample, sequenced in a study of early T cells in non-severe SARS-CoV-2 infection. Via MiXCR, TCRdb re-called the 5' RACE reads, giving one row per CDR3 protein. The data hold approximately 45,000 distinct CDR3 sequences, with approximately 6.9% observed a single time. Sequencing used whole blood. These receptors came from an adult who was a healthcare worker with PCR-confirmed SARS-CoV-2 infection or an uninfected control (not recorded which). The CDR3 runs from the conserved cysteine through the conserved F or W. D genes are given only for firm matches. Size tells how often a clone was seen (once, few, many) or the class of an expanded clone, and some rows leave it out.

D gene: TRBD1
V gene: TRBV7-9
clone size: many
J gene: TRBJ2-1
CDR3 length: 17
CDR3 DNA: TGTGCCAGCAGCCCGACCAGTTCCGGGACAGGGCTTGGTGAGCAGTTCTTC
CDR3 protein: CASSPTSSGTGLGEQFF

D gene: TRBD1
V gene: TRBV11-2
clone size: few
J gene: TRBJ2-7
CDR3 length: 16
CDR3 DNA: TGTGCCAGCAGCCCCGGCACGAGACAGGGGTCCTACGAGCAGTACTTC
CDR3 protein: CASSPGTRQGSYEQYF

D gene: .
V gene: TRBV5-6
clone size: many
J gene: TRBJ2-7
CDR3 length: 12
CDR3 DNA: TGTGCCAGCAGCAGGGAGAGGTACGAGCAGTACTTC
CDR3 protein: CASSRERYEQYF

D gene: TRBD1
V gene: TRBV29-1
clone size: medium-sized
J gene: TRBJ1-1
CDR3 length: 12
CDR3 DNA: TGCAGCGTTGGCAGGGGGGGAACTGAAGCTTTCTTT
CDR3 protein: CSVGRGGTEAFF

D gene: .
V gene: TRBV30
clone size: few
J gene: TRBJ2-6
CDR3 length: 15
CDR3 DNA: TGTGCCTGGAGTGTTGTGAGCTCTGGGGCCAACGTCCTGACTTTC
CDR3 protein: CAWSVVSSGANVLTF

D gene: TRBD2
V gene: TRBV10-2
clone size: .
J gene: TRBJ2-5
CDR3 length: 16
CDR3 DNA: TGCGCCAGCAGTGATTTAGCGGGGACTTCCTACGAGACCCAGTACTTC
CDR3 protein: CASSDLAGTSYETQYF

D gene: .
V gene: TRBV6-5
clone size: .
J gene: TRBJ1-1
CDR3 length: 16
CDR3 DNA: TGTGCCAGCAGTTACAGGGCAGCGGGGGGTGTCGCTGAAGCTTTCTTT
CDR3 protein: CASSYRAAGGVAEAFF

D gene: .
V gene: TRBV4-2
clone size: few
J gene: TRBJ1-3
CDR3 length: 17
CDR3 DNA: TGTGCCAGCAGCCAGTCGGTACTAGGGACGGTGGAAAACACCATATATTTT
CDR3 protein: CASSQSVLGTVENTIYF

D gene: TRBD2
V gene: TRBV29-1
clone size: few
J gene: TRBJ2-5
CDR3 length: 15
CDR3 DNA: TGCAGCGTTGAAGGGGGGGGACTCCCAGGAGAGACCCAGTACTTC
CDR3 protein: CSVEGGGLPGETQYF

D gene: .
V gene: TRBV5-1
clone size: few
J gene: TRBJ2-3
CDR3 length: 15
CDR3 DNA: TGCGCCAGCAGGGATGGACAACCCCCGGGAGATACGCAGTATTTT
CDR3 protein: CASRDGQPPGDTQYF

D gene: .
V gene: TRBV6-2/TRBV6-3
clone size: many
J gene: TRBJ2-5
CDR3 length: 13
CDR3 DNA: TGTGCCAGCAGTTATCTGTACCAAGAGACCCAGTACTTC
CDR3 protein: CASSYLYQETQYF

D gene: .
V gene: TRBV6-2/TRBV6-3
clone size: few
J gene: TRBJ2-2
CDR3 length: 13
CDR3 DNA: TGTGCCAGCAGAGTTTTGGTAGCCGGGGAGCTGTTTTTT
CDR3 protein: CASRVLVAGELFF

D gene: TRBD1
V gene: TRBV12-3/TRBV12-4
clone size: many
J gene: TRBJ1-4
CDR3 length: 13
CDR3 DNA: TGTGCCAGCACCAGGACAGGGGACGGAAAACTGTTTTTT
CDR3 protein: CASTRTGDGKLFF

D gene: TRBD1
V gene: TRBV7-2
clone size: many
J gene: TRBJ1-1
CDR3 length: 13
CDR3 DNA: TGTGCCAGCAGCTTACTACAGGGGGCTGAAGCTTTCTTT
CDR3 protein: CASSLLQGAEAFF

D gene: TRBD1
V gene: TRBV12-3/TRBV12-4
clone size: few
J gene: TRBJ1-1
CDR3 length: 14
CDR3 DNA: TGTGCCAGCAGTCTAGGACAGGTTAGAGTAGAAGCTTTCTTT
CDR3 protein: CASSLGQVRVEAFF

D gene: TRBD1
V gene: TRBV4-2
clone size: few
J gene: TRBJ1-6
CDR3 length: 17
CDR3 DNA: TGTGCCAGCAGCCACCCCTCCGGACAGGGGGGAAATTCACCCCTCCACTTT
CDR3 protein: CASSHPSGQGGNSPLHF

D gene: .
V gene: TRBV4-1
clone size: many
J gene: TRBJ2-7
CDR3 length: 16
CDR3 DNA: TGCGCCAGCAGCCAAGATCCGGCAGGGAGCTCCTACGAGCAGTACTTC
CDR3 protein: CASSQDPAGSSYEQYF